One and the same sample provided the 6 T cell receptor beta chains below, sequenced in a study of blood T cell repertoires in COVID-19. The repertoire was sequenced with immunoSEQ multiplex PCR; TCRdb's copy has only in-frame clones and lacks some. The sample lists about 210,000 clones, 80% to 90% occurring once. The sequencing sample was made of peripheral blood. The receptors here all came from a woman between 45 and 60 years old with acute or convalescent COVID-19.

J is TRBJ1-2 and V is TRBV7-2; 7 positions agree with TRBD1. After removal of 5 bases from V and 3 bases from J, the junction contained 12 bases not matched to a gene. Germline V CDR1 and CDR2: SGHTA, FQGNSA. The CDR3 has 16 residues. The CDR3 nucleotides read TGTGCCAGCAGCCTTAGAAGGACAGGAACGTACTATGGCTACACCTTC. It is translated as CASSLRRTGTYYGYTF.

This clone was observed a single time. The chain is built from TRBV27 and TRBJ2-7; 10 bases are shared with TRBD1. The CDR3 is 14 residues long. CDR1 is MNHEY and CDR2 is SMNVEV in the germline V gene (reference sequence). J was trimmed by 3 bases and V by 5 bases; bases with no gene match: 4. Here the CDR3 reads CASSPRDRGYEQYF. The CDR3 nucleotides read TGTGCCAGCAGTCCCAGGGACAGGGGCTACGAGCAGTACTTC.

The gene calls are TRBV4-1 and TRBJ1-1, with unresolved D. Germline-derived CDR1 and CDR2 are MGHRA and YSYEKL. With 1 base removed from V and 3 bases from J, the gap between germline ends came to 15 bases. The CDR3 extends over 16 amino acids. CDR3 region: CASSQGEVVMDTEAFF. The CDR3, as DNA: TGCGCCAGCAGCCAAGGGGAGGTGGTTATGGACACTGAAGCTTTCTTT.

This rearrangement joins TRBV19 to TRBJ1-1, with D unresolved. With 6 bases removed from V and 0 bases from J, the gap between germline ends came to 11 bases. CDR3 length: 14 amino acids. CDR1 and CDR2 (germline): LNHDA, SQIVND (reference sequence). The CDR3 DNA sequence: TGTGCCAGTAGGCCAGTGGCGGTGAACACTGAAGCTTTCTTT. Protein: CASRPVAVNTEAFF. Looking up the rest from reference TRBV19 and TRBJ1-1 gives the full variable domain: DGGITQSPKYLFRKEGQNVTLSCEQNLNHDAMYWYRQDPGQGLRLIYYSQIVNDFQKGDIAEGYSVSREKKESFPLTVTSAQKNPTAFYLCASRPVAVNTEAFFGQGTRLTVV.

This CDR3 reads CASSFQQGFNEQFF. CDR3 nucleotide sequence: TGCGCCAGCAGCTTCCAACAGGGGTTCAATGAGCAGTTCTTC. The chain couples TRBV5-1 to TRBJ2-1, with 7 bases identical to TRBD1. CDR1 SGHRS and CDR2 YFSETQ come from the germline V gene. This CDR3 is built from 14 residues. Germline trimming cut 2 bases from V and 6 bases from J; bases unmatched to any gene: 5.

This rearrangement joins TRBV29-1 to TRBJ2-7, with D possibly TRBD2 on 5 matching bases. Looked up from germline, CDR1 is SQVTM and CDR2 is ANQGSEA. The V end was cut by 2 bases, the J end by 7 bases, with 9 bases between. The CDR3 is made up of 11 amino acids. The CDR3 reads CSVEIRGEQYF. The CDR3 DNA reads as TGCAGCGTTGAAATTCGGGGTGAGCAGTACTTC.